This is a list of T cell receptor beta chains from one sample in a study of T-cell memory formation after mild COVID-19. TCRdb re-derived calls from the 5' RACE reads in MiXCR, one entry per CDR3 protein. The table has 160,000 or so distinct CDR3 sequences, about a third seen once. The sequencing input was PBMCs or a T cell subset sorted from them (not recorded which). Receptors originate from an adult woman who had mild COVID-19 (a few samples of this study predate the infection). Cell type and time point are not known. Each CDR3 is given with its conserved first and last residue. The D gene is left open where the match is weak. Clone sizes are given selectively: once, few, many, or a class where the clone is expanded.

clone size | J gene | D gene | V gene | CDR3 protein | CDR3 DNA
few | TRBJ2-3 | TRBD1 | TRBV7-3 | CASSLGQGDLDTQYF | TGTGCCAGCAGCTTAGGACAGGGGGATTTGGATACGCAGTATTTT
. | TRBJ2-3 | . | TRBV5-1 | CASSLQTKSDTQYF | TGCGCCAGCAGCTTACAAACTAAATCGGATACGCAGTATTTT
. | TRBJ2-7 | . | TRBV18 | CASSPIGRRRGTYEQYF | TGTGCCAGCTCACCGATTGGGCGCCGCCGGGGGACCTACGAGCAGTACTTC
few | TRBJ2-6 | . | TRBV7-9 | CASSYRPGSGANVLTF | TGTGCCAGCAGCTATCGACCAGGGTCAGGGGCCAACGTCCTGACTTTC
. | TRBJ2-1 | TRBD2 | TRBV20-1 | CSSLAGSYNEQFF | TGCAGTTCCTTAGCGGGCTCCTACAATGAGCAGTTCTTC
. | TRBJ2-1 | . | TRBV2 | CASSPNHLGSYNEQFF | TGTGCCAGCAGCCCCAACCACTTGGGCTCCTACAATGAGCAGTTCTTC
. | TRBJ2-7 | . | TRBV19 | CASSIDSGSYEQYF | TGTGCCAGTAGTATCGACAGCGGCTCCTACGAGCAGTACTTC
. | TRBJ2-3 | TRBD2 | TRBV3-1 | CASSQDEAGGATQYF | TGTGCCAGCAGCCAAGATGAAGCGGGGGGAGCTACGCAGTATTTT
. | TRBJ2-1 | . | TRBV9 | CASSVDLSRYNEQFF | TGTGCCAGCAGCGTAGATCTTAGCAGATACAATGAGCAGTTCTTC
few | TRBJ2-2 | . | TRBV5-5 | CASSYDDTGELFF | TGTGCCAGCAGCTACGATGACACCGGGGAGCTGTTTTTT
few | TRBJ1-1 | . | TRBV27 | CASSFRTNTEAFF | TGTGCCAGCAGTTTTCGTACAAACACTGAAGCTTTCTTT
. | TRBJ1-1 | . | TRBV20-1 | CSAPDGQKRTEAFF | TGCAGTGCTCCCGACGGACAGAAGAGGACTGAAGCTTTCTTT
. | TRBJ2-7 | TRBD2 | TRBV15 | CATSGGGHGYEQYF | TGTGCCACCAGCGGCGGGGGGCATGGCTACGAGCAGTACTTC
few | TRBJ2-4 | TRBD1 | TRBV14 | CASSQGQRTGAVLAKNIQYF | TGTGCCAGCAGCCAAGGTCAGAGGACAGGGGCCGTGTTAGCCAAAAACATTCAGTACTTC
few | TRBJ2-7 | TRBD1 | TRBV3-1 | CASSSGTGNYEQYF | TGTGCCAGCAGCTCCGGGACAGGGAACTACGAGCAGTACTTC
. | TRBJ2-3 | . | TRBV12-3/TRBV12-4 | CASSPGTSDTQYF | TGTGCCAGCAGCCCGGGAACCTCGGATACGCAGTATTTT